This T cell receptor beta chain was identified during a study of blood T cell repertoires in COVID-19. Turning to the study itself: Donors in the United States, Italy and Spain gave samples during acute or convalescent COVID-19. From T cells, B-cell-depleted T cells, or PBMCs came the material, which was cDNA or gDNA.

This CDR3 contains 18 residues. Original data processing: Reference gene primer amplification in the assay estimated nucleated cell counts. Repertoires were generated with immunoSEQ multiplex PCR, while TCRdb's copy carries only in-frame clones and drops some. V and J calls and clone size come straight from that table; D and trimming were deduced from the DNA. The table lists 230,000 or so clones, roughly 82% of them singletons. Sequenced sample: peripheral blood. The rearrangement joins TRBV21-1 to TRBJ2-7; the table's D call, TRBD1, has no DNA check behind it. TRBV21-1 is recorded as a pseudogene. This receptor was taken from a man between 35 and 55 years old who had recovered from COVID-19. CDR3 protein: CASSKAGRRTGMPYEQYF. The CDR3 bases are TGTGCCAGCAGCAAAGCGGGGCGTAGGACAGGGATGCCCTACGAGCAGTACTTC.